This TCR beta chain was identified in a study of shared clonotypes between healthy human individuals. Broader study findings: It was the few donors that limited the genetic and exposure-history diversity represented.

Clones were sequenced by immunoSEQ multiplex PCR, and TCRdb holds only the in-frame ones, with some missing. Here the sample spans around 2,100,000 clones, just under 95% being singletons. With regard to this clone: Its antigen remains unknown.

Naivety among CD8 cells was defined by CD45RO negativity and positive CCR7 selection, thereby excluding terminally differentiated effector memory CD45RA+ cells. The receptor was isolated from a man between 18 and 35 years old in good health. Material: naive CD8+ T cells sorted from blood.

The CDR3 protein is CASSFQDGYEQYF. The CDR3 bases are TGTGCCAGCAGCTTCCAGGACGGGTACGAGCAGTACTTC. The chain recombines TRBV7-4 with TRBJ2-7; unclear D gene. This CDR3 region has 13 residues. Between the trimmed V and J ends, which lost 3 bases and 4 bases, there was a span of 10 bases. Germline CDR1 SGHVT, CDR2 SQSDAQ.